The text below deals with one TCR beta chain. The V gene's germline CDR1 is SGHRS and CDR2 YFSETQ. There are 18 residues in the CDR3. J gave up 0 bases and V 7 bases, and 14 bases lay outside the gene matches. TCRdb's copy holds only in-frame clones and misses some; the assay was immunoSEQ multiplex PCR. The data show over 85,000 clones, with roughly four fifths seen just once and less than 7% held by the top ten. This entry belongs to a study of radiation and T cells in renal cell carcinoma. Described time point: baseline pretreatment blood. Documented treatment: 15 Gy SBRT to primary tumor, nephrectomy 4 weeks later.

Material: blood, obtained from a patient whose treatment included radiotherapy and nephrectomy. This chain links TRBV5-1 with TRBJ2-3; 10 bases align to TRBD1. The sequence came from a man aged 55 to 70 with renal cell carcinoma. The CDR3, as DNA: TGCGCCAGCTTGCAGACAGGGGGCCTTTCAGCTAGCACAGATACGCAGTATTTT. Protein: CASLQTGGLSASTDTQYF.